This T cell receptor beta chain came from a study of T-cell memory formation after mild COVID-19. Whole-study context: TCR clusters were mostly donor specific. Study outcomes and limitations: Clones that got smaller from day 15 to 85 had even CD4/CD8, while clones growing later tipped toward CD4+. For second-wave clones that peaked at day 37, SARS-CoV-2 specificity went unverified. Cross-reactive memory apparently joined, as some responding clones appeared in pre-infection memory.

Trimming cost V 4 bases and J 3 bases, with 21 bases left between them. The germline CDR1 and CDR2 sequences are LGHNA and YSLEER. The CDR3 is 17 amino acids. From the 5' RACE reads, TCRdb called clonotypes with MiXCR, one entry per CDR3 protein. The table lists 390,000 or so distinct CDR3 sequences, about 17% of them singletons, with under 25% in the top ten. This clonotype was observed a handful of times. Its antigen is undetermined. This clonotype originated in a man aged 18-30 years who had mild COVID-19 (a few samples of this study predate the infection). Cell type and time point are not known. V is TRBV4-3 and J is TRBJ1-1; D gene uncertain. The sequenced material came from PBMCs or a T cell subset sorted from them (not recorded which). The CDR3 nucleotides are TGCGCCAGCAGCCCCACGGTTACGGGCGGGGTCCACACTGAAGCTTTCTTT. This translates into CASSPTVTGGVHTEAFF.